This TCR beta chain was found in a study of T cell repertoires in cytomegalovirus infection. At the level of the study: HLA-C-restricted CMV epitopes, recently identified, and well-studied HLA-B-restricted ones were used by the study. CMV infection and matching HLA type were both indicated by public TCR beta signatures. Study-level findings and limits: HLA-C-restricted CMV-specific TCR beta clonotypes prevailed in the ex vivo response.

Via MiXCR, TCRdb re-called the reads, giving one row per CDR3 protein. The sample carries approximately 990,000 distinct CDR3 sequences, about 33% recorded once. About this clonotype: The antigen remains undetermined.

Trimming removed 2 bases at V and 4 bases at J, with 11 bases between. Germline V gene data show CDR1 as MNHEY and CDR2 as SMNVEV (reference sequence). The CDR3 is made up of 14 amino acids. This receptor was identified in a human donor in good health (CMV status not recorded). Some clones in this sample may be carry-over from other donors' samples. V and J are TRBV27 and TRBJ2-5; D is undetermined. The input for sequencing was cultured CD8+ T cells from PBMCs, taken from culture after CMV antigen stimulation. This CDR3 is CASSLGMGVETQYF. CDR3 in DNA: TGTGCCAGCAGTTTAGGGATGGGTGTAGAGACCCAGTACTTC.